The sequence of this T cell receptor beta chain was determined in a study listed by TCRdb under 2016. This clonotype came up a few times. Its cognate antigen has yet to be identified. Nothing much larger sits one base from this clone, and base qualities are not available. Compared with germline, V lacks 6 bases and J lacks 6 bases; bases without a gene match: 2. The CDR3 has 13 amino acids, counting the end cysteine and phenylalanine. The read is trimmed to its CDR3 DNA, 39 bases read in frame from base 1. Library construction relied on RT-PCR. Data came from an Illumina MiSeq. The public sequencing data were trimmed at Q25 with fastp and processed into clonotypes with MiXCR by TCRdb, which kept only in-frame beta chains. A single entry per CDR3 protein holds the most common genes and DNA from its merged rows. Counted in this sample were fewer than 800,000 distinct CDR3 sequences; around 14% of them appeared once. 3.6% of the sample is held by the ten biggest clonotypes.

Sequenced: memory CD4+ T cells from blood. The TCR comes from a female donor in good health, serving as a healthy control. Here the chain combines TRBV12-3 or TRBV12-4 and TRBJ1-6; a stretch of 7 junction bases matches TRBD1. The CDR3 here reads CASRRDSNSPLHF. The nucleotide sequence reads as follows: TGTGCCAGCAGACGGGACAGTAATTCACCCCTCCACTTT.